The 27 T cell receptor beta chains below were found in one sample sequenced in a study of T cells in localized non-small cell lung cancer. Sequencing used immunoSEQ multiplex PCR; TCRdb keeps in-frame clones, though not all of them. This repertoire shows tens of thousands of clones, over 85% found once; its top ten account for 22%. Sequences were derived from peripheral blood, sampled before any cancer treatment. The source of these receptors is a man aged 40-75 years with stage I squamous cell lung carcinoma.

The CDR3 nucleotides read TGCAGCGCGGACAATACGGCTAACTATGGCTACACCTTC. Translating gives CSADNTANYGYTF. The V call is TRBV29-1, the J call TRBJ1-2; TRBD1 is a possible D gene (5 bases). Germline-derived CDR1 and CDR2 are SQVTM and ANQGSEA. V lost 7 bases, J lost 0 bases, and 12 bases lay in between. This CDR3 is built from 13 residues.

This sequence joins TRBV29-1 and TRBJ2-5, with 13 bases that match TRBD2. Germline trimming cut 6 bases from V and 1 base from J; bases unmatched to any gene: 2. There are 14 residues in the CDR3. The germline gives CDR1 SQVTM, CDR2 ANQGSEA. The CDR3 region is CSVGLAGPQETQYF. The CDR3 DNA reads as TGCAGCGTGGGACTAGCGGGACCCCAAGAGACCCAGTACTTC.

This chain connects TRBV19 to TRBJ1-1; tentatively, D is TRBD1 (5 bases). CDR1 and CDR2 from the germline V gene are LNHDA and SQIVND (reference sequence). V gave up 4 bases and J gave up 4 bases, with 13 bases separating them. The CDR3 runs to 14 residues. DNA for the CDR3: TGTGCCAGTAGTACCCCGGGACTGTCCACTGAAGCTTTCTTT. Its protein is CASSTPGLSTEAFF.

V and J are TRBV10-2 and TRBJ2-1, with TRBD1 identical over 8 bases. V lost 6 bases to trimming and J lost 4 bases; unmatched junction nucleotides: 8. The CDR3 sequence is 15 residues long. Germline CDR1 and CDR2: WSHSY and SAAADI. The CDR3 nucleotides read TGCGCCAGCAGCGTACCGGGACAGGCTTACAATGAGCAGTTCTTC. Protein product: CASSVPGQAYNEQFF.

CDR3 in amino acids: CASSLWDYRNNEQFF. The CDR3, as DNA: TGTGCCAGCAGCTTATGGGACTACAGGAACAATGAGCAGTTCTTC. This chain links TRBV7-9 with TRBJ2-1; 7 bases agree with TRBD2. The CDR3 is 15 residues long. Looked up from germline, CDR1 is SEHNR and CDR2 is FQNEAQ (reference sequence). After removal of 2 bases from V and 5 bases from J, the junction contained 6 bases not matched to a gene. Using reference TRBV7-9 and TRBJ2-1 for the parts outside the CDR3, the full variable domain is DTGVSQNPRHKITKRGQNVTFRCDPISEHNRLYWYRQTLGQGPEFLTYFQNEAQLEKSRLLSDRFSAERPKGSFSTLEIQRTEQGDSAMYLCASSLWDYRNNEQFFGPGTRLTVL.

The chain recombines TRBV7-2 with TRBJ1-1; unclear D gene. The CDR3 length is 13 residues. The germline gives CDR1 SGHTA, CDR2 FQGNSA. V was pared by 1 base and J by 6 bases, with 9 bases between. The CDR3, as DNA: TGTGCCAGCAGCTTAGGGGGTTTATCTGAAGCTTTCTTT. It yields the protein CASSLGGLSEAFF. Based on the CDR3 plus reference TRBV7-2 and TRBJ1-1, the full variable domain is GAGVSQSPSNKVTEKGKDVELRCDPISGHTALYWYRQSLGQGLEFLIYFQGNSAPDKSGLPSDRFSAERTGGSVSTLTIQRTQQEDSAVYLCASSLGGLSEAFFGQGTRLTVV.

The V call is TRBV4-3, the J call TRBJ2-5; D is unresolved. Germline CDR1 reads LGHNA; CDR2 reads YSLEER. Trimming took 0 bases from V and 1 from J, leaving 21 bases between them. This CDR3 is 19 amino acids long. The chain's CDR3 is CASSQDLRSPTSFQETQYF. CDR3 nucleotide sequence: TGCGCCAGCAGCCAAGATTTGCGGAGCCCCACCTCCTTCCAAGAGACCCAGTACTTC.

The chain employs TRBV28 and TRBJ2-7; TRBD2 might be the D (5 bases). Trimming stripped 6 bases from V and 3 bases from J, with 18 bases between. The CDR3 loop spans 15 amino acids. Germline CDR1 is MDHEN and CDR2 is SYDVKM. The CDR3 nucleotides read TGTGCCAGCAGCTCCTCCCAGCGGAGCTACTACGAGCAGTACTTC. Amino acid sequence: CASSSSQRSYYEQYF.

V usage is TRBV5-1 and J usage is TRBJ2-3; D unclear. Looked up from germline, CDR1 is SGHRS and CDR2 is YFSETQ. The V and J ends lost 4 bases and 2 bases respectively, with 2 bases between them. This CDR3 spans 11 amino acids. CDR3 nucleotides: TGCGCCAGCAGCGACACAGATACGCAGTATTTT. Its protein product is CASSDTDTQYF.

V usage is TRBV5-1 and J usage is TRBJ2-2; possibly TRBD1 or TRBD2 for D (5 bases each). The CDR3 contains 17 residues. The ends were cut back, 1 base at V and 4 bases at J, with 17 bases in the middle. CDR1 and CDR2 (germline): SGHRS, YFSETQ. CDR3 region: CASSLSGVGQLTGELFF. The CDR3 region has the DNA TGCGCCAGCAGCTTGAGCGGTGTGGGGCAGCTCACCGGGGAGCTGTTTTTT.

This clone has only one observation. The genes are TRBV9 and TRBJ2-7; maybe TRBD1 (5 bases). Germline V gene lookup returns CDR1 SGDLS and CDR2 YYNGEE. Trimming took 0 bases from V and 5 from J, leaving 9 bases between them. CDR3 size: 13 residues. The CDR3 DNA reads as TGTGCCAGCAGCGTAGGGGTGACAGACGAGCAGTACTTC. It yields the protein CASSVGVTDEQYF.

The chain carries TRBV6-5 and TRBJ2-7, with D unclear. This CDR3 is built from 14 residues. Germline CDR1 is MNHEY and CDR2 is SVGAGI. Trimming pared 5 bases from V and 4 bases from J, leaving 15 bases between. The CDR3 sequence is CASSPGPRRYEQYF. CDR3 in DNA: TGTGCCAGCAGTCCTGGGCCCCGTAGATACGAGCAGTACTTC.

This clone showed up just a few times. V usage is TRBV5-1 and J usage is TRBJ1-2; D uncertain. Germline assignment: CDR1 SGHRS and CDR2 YFSETQ. Trimming pared 4 bases from V and 0 bases from J, leaving 7 bases between. The CDR3 is made up of 13 amino acids. This CDR3 is CASSAGANYGYTF. In DNA form, the CDR3 reads TGCGCCAGCAGCGCCGGGGCTAACTATGGCTACACCTTC.

The V and J genes are TRBV5-1 and TRBJ2-1; 9 bases align to TRBD1. The CDR3 extends over 15 amino acids. Germline V lookup: CDR1 SGHRS, CDR2 YFSETQ. V shed 0 bases, J shed 4 bases, and the junction held 2 bases outside the gene matches. The CDR3 sequence: CASSLGTGEYNEQFF. The CDR3 DNA reads TGCGCCAGCAGCTTGGGGACAGGGGAATACAATGAGCAGTTCTTC.

This chain connects TRBV9 to TRBJ2-3; 10 positions match TRBD2. Germline lookup yields CDR1 SGDLS and CDR2 YYNGEE. The CDR3 is made up of 16 amino acids. V trimming: 2 bases; J trimming: 0 bases; junction bases outside the gene matches: 3. This CDR3 is CASSVLAGVSTDTQYF. CDR3 nucleotides: TGTGCCAGCAGCGTTCTAGCGGGAGTTAGCACAGATACGCAGTATTTT. Full variable domain (outside the CDR3, taken from reference TRBV9 and TRBJ2-3): DSGVTQTPKHLITATGQRVTLRCSPRSGDLSVYWYQQSLDQGLQFLIQYYNGEERAKGNILERFSAQQFPDLHSELNLSSLELGDSALYFCASSVLAGVSTDTQYFGPGTRLTVL.

Many counts were recorded for this clone. The chain employs TRBV6-5 and TRBJ1-5; 7 nucleotides line up with TRBD1. CDR1 is MNHEY and CDR2 is SVGAGI in the germline V gene. There are 14 residues in the CDR3. V was clipped by 4 bases and J by 6 bases; unmatched bases: 6. The CDR3 DNA reads as TGTGCCAGCAGTTCCGGACAGGAGGGTCAGCCCCAGCATTTT. It is translated as CASSSGQEGQPQHF.

The CDR3 coding sequence is TGTGCCAGAAGCCCCGCCTCCGACTATGGCTACACCTTC. Residues: CARSPASDYGYTF. This chain links TRBV5-3 with TRBJ1-2; no clear D gene. TRBV5-3 is an open reading frame, and its role is uncertain. V dropped 4 bases and J dropped 3 bases, with 10 bases sitting between them. The CDR3 spans 13 residues.

The chain is built from TRBV5-1 and TRBJ2-7, with TRBD1 identical over 7 bases. The length of the CDR3 is 14 residues. Germline V gives CDR1 SGHRS, CDR2 YFSETQ. Unmatched junction bases numbered 4, after V lost 3 bases and J lost 1 base. The DNA of the CDR3 is TGCGCCAGCAGCTCTACAGGGGATTCCTACGAGCAGTACTTC. Amino acids: CASSSTGDSYEQYF.

The CDR3 region is CASSLASRQGPYEQYF. CDR3 sequence (DNA): TGTGCCAGCAGCTTAGCGTCCAGACAGGGACCCTACGAGCAGTACTTC. The chain carries TRBV7-2 and TRBJ2-7; TRBD1 aligns across 7 bases. The CDR3 runs to 16 residues. The germline CDR1 and CDR2 sequences are SGHTA and FQGNSA. The ends lost 0 bases at V and 2 bases at J; junction bases unmatched: 7.

The chain is built from TRBV18 and TRBJ2-2; TRBD1 is a possible D gene (6 bases). Germline CDR1 is KGHSH and CDR2 is LQKENI. Trimming took 6 bases from V and 2 from J, leaving 16 bases between them. The CDR3 contains 16 residues. CDR3 DNA: TGTGCCAGCTCGTATACTTACAGGGATAACACCGGGGAGCTGTTTTTT. Translation gives CASSYTYRDNTGELFF.

V and J are TRBV19 and TRBJ1-2; weak D call: TRBD1 (6 bases). V lost 6 bases to trimming and J lost 4 bases, with 15 bases between them. The CDR3 covers 14 residues. The germline gives CDR1 LNHDA, CDR2 SQIVND (reference sequence). In nucleotides, the CDR3 is TGTGCCAGTAGGTTACAGGGTGGAGGCTATGGCTACACCTTC. Amino acids: CASRLQGGGYGYTF. The entire variable domain, with the rest obtained from reference TRBV19 and TRBJ1-2, is as follows: DGGITQSPKYLFRKEGQNVTLSCEQNLNHDAMYWYRQDPGQGLRLIYYSQIVNDFQKGDIAEGYSVSREKKESFPLTVTSAQKNPTAFYLCASRLQGGGYGYTFGSGTRLTVV.

The genes are TRBV11-2 and TRBJ2-5; 8 positions match TRBD2. The CDR3 consists of 13 residues. Germline CDR1 and CDR2: SGHAT and FQNNGV. Trimming cost V 9 bases and J 4 bases; bases outside gene matches: 7. CDR3 protein: CASKREPRETQYF. The CDR3, as DNA: TGTGCCAGTAAGCGGGAGCCTAGAGAGACCCAGTACTTC.

The J gene is TRBJ1-1, the V gene TRBV27, with TRBD1 identical over 7 bases. Per germline, CDR1 MNHEY and CDR2 SMNVEV (reference sequence). The CDR3 contains 13 residues. With V trimmed by 5 bases and J by 5 bases, 5 bases remained unmatched. The CDR3 sequence is CASSPRQGTEAFF. As DNA, the CDR3 is TGTGCCAGCAGTCCAAGACAGGGAACTGAAGCTTTCTTT.

The gene calls are TRBV27 and TRBJ2-5; no clear D gene. The V end was cut by 4 bases, the J end by 1 base, with 7 bases between. CDR1 and CDR2 from the germline V gene are MNHEY and SMNVEV (reference sequence). The CDR3 is 13 residues long. CDR3 protein: CASSSLAQETQYF. The CDR3 DNA is TGTGCCAGCAGTTCGCTTGCCCAAGAGACCCAGTACTTC.

The chain has TRBV7-2 and TRBJ2-7; 9 bases line up with TRBD1. J gave up 5 bases and V 5 bases, and 10 bases lay outside the gene matches. The CDR3 has 15 amino acids. Germline V gene lookup returns CDR1 SGHTA and CDR2 FQGNSA. The CDR3 here is CASSPPTGGYNEQYF. CDR3 nucleotides: TGTGCCAGCAGCCCGCCGACAGGGGGTTACAACGAGCAGTACTTC.

The chain employs TRBV30 and TRBJ1-1; D is possibly TRBD1 (5 bases). Trimming removed 1 base from V and 0 bases from J, with 18 bases in between. In germline, CDR1 is GTSNPN, CDR2 SVGIG (reference sequence). This CDR3 has 17 amino acids. In DNA form, the CDR3 reads TGTGCCTGGAGTGGCCCGCTCAGACAGATCATGAACACTGAAGCTTTCTTT. It encodes CAWSGPLRQIMNTEAFF.

V gene TRBV29-1 combines with J gene TRBJ2-3; tentative D call: TRBD2 (6 bases). CDR1 SQVTM and CDR2 ANQGSEA come from the germline V gene. Deletions cut 7 bases from V and 4 bases from J, with 12 bases between. CDR3 size: 12 residues. This chain's CDR3 is CSGASGADTQYF. The DNA of the CDR3 is TGCAGCGGCGCTTCGGGGGCAGATACGCAGTATTTT.